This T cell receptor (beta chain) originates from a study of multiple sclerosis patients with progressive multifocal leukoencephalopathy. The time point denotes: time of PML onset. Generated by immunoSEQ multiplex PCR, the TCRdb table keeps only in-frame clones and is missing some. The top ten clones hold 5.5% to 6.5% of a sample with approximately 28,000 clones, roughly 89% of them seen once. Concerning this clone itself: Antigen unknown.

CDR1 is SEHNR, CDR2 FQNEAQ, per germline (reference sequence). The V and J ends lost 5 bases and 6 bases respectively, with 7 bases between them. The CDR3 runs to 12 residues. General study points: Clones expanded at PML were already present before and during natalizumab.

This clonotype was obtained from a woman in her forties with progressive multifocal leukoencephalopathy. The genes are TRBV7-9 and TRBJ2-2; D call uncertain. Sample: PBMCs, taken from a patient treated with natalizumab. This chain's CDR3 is CASSPVAGELFF. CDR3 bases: TGTGCCAGCAGCCCCGTGGCCGGGGAGCTGTTTTTT.